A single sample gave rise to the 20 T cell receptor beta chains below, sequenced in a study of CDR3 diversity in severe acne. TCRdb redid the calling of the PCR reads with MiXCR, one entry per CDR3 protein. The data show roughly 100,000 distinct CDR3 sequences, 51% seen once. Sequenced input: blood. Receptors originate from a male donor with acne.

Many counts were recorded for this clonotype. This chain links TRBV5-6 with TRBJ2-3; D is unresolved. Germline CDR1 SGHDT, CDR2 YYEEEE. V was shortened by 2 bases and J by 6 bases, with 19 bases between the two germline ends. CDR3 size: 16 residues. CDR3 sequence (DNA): TGTGCCAGCAGCTTAATGGACCGGTATCCAAGCGATACGCAGTATTTT. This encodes CASSLMDRYPSDTQYF.

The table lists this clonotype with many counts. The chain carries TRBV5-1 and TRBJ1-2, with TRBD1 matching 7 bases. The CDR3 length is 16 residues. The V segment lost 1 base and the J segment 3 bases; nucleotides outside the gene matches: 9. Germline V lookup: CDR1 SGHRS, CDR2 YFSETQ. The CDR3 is CASSLSGRGVYYGYTF. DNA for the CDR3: TGCGCCAGCAGCTTGTCGGGCAGGGGGGTATACTATGGCTACACCTTC.

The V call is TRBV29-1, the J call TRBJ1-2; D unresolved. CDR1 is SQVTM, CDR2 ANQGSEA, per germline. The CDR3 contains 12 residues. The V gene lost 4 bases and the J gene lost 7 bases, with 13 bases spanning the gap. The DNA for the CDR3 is TGCAGCGTTGTAGAGGGTGGAGGTGGCTACACCTTC. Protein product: CSVVEGGGGYTF.

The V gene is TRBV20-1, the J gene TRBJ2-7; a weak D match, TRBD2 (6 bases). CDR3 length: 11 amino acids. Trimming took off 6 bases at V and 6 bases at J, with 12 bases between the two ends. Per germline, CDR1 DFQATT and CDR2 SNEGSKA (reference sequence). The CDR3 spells CSAKWDSEQYF. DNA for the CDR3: TGCAGTGCCAAATGGGACTCCGAGCAGTACTTC.

The CDR3 loop is CSASDRDEAFF. As DNA, the CDR3 is TGCAGTGCTAGCGACAGGGATGAAGCTTTCTTT. The chain joins TRBV20-1 to TRBJ1-1; 7 bases fit TRBD1. Germline CDR1 DFQATT, CDR2 SNEGSKA (reference sequence). The CDR3 has 11 amino acids. V lost 3 bases to trimming and J lost 7 bases; unmatched junction nucleotides: 2.

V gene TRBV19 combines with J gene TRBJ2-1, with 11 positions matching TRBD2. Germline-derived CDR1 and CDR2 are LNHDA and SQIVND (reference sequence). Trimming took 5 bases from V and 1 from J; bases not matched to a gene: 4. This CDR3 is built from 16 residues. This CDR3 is CASSRASGRSYNEQFF. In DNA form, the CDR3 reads TGTGCCAGTAGTCGGGCTAGCGGGAGGTCCTACAATGAGCAGTTCTTC. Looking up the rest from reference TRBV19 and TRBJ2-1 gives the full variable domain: DGGITQSPKYLFRKEGQNVTLSCEQNLNHDAMYWYRQDPGQGLRLIYYSQIVNDFQKGDIAEGYSVSREKKESFPLTVTSAQKNPTAFYLCASSRASGRSYNEQFFGPGTRLTVL.

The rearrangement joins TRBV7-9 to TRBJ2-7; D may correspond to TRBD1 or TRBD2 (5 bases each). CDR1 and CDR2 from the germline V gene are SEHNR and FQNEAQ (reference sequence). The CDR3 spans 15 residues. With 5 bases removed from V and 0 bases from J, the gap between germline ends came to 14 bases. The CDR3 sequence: CASSERDGHSYEQYF. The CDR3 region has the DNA TGTGCCAGCAGCGAGAGGGACGGCCACTCCTACGAGCAGTACTTC.

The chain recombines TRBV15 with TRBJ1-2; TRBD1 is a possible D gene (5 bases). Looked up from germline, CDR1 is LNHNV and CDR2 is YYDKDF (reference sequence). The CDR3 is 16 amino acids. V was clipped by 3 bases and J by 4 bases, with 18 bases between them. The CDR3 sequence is CATSRESGTASYGYTF. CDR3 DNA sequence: TGTGCCACCAGCAGGGAATCCGGGACGGCATCCTATGGCTACACCTTC. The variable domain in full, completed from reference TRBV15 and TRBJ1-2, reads DAMVIQNPRYQVTQFGKPVTLSCSQTLNHNVMYWYQQKSSQAPKLLFHYYDKDFNNEADTPDNFQSRRPNTSFCFLDIRSPGLGDTAMYLCATSRESGTASYGYTFGSGTRLTVV.

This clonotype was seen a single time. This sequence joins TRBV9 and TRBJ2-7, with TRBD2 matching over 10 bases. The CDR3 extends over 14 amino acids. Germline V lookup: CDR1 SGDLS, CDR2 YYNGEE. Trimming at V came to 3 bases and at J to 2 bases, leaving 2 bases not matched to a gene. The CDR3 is CASSGSGGAYEQYF. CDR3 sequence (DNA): TGTGCCAGCAGCGGAAGCGGGGGGGCCTACGAGCAGTACTTC.

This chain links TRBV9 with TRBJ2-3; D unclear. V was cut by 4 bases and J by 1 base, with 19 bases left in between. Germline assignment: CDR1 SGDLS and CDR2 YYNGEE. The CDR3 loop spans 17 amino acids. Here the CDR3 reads CASSPRLGKIGTDTQYF. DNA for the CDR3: TGTGCCAGCAGCCCCCGGCTAGGTAAAATCGGCACAGATACGCAGTATTTT.

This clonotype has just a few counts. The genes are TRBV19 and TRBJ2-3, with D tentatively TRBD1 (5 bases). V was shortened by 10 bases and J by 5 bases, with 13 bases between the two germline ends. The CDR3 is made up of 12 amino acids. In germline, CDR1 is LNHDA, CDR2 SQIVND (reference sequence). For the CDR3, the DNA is TGTGCCACCCAGGGTGCTAGAGATACGCAGTATTTT. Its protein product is CATQGARDTQYF.

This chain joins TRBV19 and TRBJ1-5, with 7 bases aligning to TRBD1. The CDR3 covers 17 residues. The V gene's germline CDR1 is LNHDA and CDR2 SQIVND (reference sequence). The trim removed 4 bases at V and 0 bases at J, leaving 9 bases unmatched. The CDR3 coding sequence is TGTGCCAGTAGTACCCGGGACAGATACTATAGCAATCAGCCCCAGCATTTT. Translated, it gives CASSTRDRYYSNQPQHF.

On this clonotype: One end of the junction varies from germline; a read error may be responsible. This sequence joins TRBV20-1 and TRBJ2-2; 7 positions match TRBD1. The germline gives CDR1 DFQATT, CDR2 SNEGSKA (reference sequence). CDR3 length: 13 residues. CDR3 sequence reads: CSASTGRPGELFF. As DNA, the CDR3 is TGCAGTGCATCGACAGGGCGTCCCGGAGAGCTGTTTTTT.

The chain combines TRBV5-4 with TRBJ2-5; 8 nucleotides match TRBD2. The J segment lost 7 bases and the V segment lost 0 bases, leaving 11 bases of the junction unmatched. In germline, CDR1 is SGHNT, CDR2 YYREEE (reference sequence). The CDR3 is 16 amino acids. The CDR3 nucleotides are TGTGCCAGCAGCTTGGCGGTCCGAGCGGGAGAAGGGACCCAGTACTTC. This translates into CASSLAVRAGEGTQYF. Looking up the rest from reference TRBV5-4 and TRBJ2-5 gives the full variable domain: ETGVTQSPTHLIKTRGQQVTLRCSSQSGHNTVSWYQQALGQGPQFIFQYYREEENGRGNFPPRFSGLQFPNYSSELNVNALELDDSALYLCASSLAVRAGEGTQYFGPGTRLLVL.

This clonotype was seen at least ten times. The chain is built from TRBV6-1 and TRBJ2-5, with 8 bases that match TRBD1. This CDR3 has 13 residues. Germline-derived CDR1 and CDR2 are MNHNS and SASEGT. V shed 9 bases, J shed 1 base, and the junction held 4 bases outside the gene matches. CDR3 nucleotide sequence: TGTGCCAGTACAACAGGGGGCCAAGAGACCCAGTACTTC. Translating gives CASTTGGQETQYF.

CDR3 bases: TGCAGTGCCAAGGGACTAGCGGGAGTATCCGGGGAGCTGTTTTTT. It specifies CSAKGLAGVSGELFF. This chain uses TRBV20-1 with TRBJ2-2; 14 bases are a match to TRBD2. V trimming: 6 bases; J trimming: 6 bases; junction bases outside the gene matches: 6. CDR3 length: 15 amino acids. Per the germline V gene, CDR1 is DFQATT and CDR2 is SNEGSKA (reference sequence).

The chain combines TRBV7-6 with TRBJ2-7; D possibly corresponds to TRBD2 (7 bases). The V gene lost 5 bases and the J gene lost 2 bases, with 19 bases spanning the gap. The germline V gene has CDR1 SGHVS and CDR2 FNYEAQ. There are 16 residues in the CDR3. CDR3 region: CASSPNGGGQPYEQYF. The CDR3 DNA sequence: TGTGCCAGCAGCCCGAATGGGGGGGGCCAACCCTACGAGCAGTACTTC. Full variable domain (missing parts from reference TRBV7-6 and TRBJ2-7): GAGVSQSPRYKVTKRGQDVALRCDPISGHVSLYWYRQALGQGPEFLTYFNYEAQQDKSGLPNDRFSAERPEGSISTLTIQRTEQRDSAMYRCASSPNGGGQPYEQYFGPGTRLTVT.

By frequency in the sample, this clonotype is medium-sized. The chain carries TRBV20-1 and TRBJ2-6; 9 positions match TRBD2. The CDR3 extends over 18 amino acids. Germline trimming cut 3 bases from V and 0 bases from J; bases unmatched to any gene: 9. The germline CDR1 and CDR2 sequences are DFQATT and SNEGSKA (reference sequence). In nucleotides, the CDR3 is TGCAGTGCTAGGGTCTCGGCGGGAGGGTCCTCTGGGGCCAACGTCCTGACTTTC. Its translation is CSARVSAGGSSGANVLTF.

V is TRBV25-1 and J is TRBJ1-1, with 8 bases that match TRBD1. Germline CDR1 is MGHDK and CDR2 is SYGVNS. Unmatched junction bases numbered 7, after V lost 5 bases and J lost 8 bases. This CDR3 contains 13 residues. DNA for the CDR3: TGTGCCAGCAGTTTGGCTGGACAGGGCGAAGCTTTCTTT. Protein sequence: CASSLAGQGEAFF.

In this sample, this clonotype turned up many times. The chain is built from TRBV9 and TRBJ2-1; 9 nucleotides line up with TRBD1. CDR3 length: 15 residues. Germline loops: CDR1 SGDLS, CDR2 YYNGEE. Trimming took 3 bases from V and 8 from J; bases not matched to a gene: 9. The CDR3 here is CASSAQGAREDEQFF. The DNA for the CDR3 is TGTGCCAGCAGCGCACAGGGGGCAAGGGAGGATGAGCAGTTCTTC.